This passage covers 5 T cell receptor beta chains from one sample sequenced in a study of cytomegalovirus exposure and HLA in healthy donors. Primers included in the PCR were 60 Vbeta and 13 Jbeta primers. Libraries were prepared by immunoSEQ multiplex PCR; TCRdb keeps only in-frame clonotypes and omits some of them. The sample includes some 190,000 clones, roughly a tenth of them seen just once. Material: PBMCs. The receptors derive from a woman aged 25 to 45 in good health and CMV-seropositive.

This clone was observed a few times. The rearrangement uses TRBV5-5 and TRBJ2-7; the match to TRBD1 covers 9 bases. The CDR3 totals 14 residues. CDR1 SGHKS and CDR2 YYEKEE come from the germline V gene (reference sequence). V was clipped by 1 base and J by 4 bases; unmatched bases: 3. This CDR3 is CASSLWDRVYEQYF. In nucleotides, the CDR3 is TGTGCCAGCAGCTTGTGGGACAGGGTGTACGAGCAGTACTTC.

This clone was counted only a few times. V usage is TRBV11-3 and J usage is TRBJ2-1; 8 bases are a match to TRBD2. Germline-derived CDR1 and CDR2 are SGHNT and YENEEA. The CDR3 consists of 14 residues. V dropped 5 bases and J dropped 6; count of bases not matched to a gene: 6. The CDR3 here is CASSPGLAINEQFF. For the CDR3, the DNA is TGTGCCAGCAGCCCTGGACTAGCAATCAATGAGCAGTTCTTC.

This clone was recorded a few times. The rearrangement uses TRBV2 and TRBJ1-4; 7 positions match TRBD1. J was trimmed by 5 bases and V by 6 bases; bases with no gene match: 6. Per the germline V gene, CDR1 is SNHLY and CDR2 is FYNNEI. The CDR3 has 14 amino acids. Written as DNA, the CDR3 is TGTGCCAGCAGCTGGGGACAGTGGAATGAAAAACTGTTTTTT. This codes for CASSWGQWNEKLFF.

This clone turned up a few times. This rearrangement joins TRBV30 to TRBJ2-2; D gene unclear. The CDR3 sequence is 14 residues long. Looked up from germline, CDR1 is GTSNPN and CDR2 is SVGIG (reference sequence). Trimming took 4 bases from V and 4 from J, leaving 13 bases between them. The CDR3 coding sequence is TGTGCCTGGACTTTGCTCCCGGGCACCGGGGAGCTGTTTTTT. Its translation: CAWTLLPGTGELFF.

This rearrangement joins TRBV10-3 to TRBJ2-2, with D possibly TRBD2 on 5 matching bases. The CDR3 runs to 16 residues. CDR1 and CDR2 (germline): ENHRY, SYGVKD. V gave up 0 bases and J gave up 4 bases, with 12 bases separating them. The CDR3 DNA is TGTGCCATCAGTGAGTCGCCGGGGTGGGGCACCGGGGAGCTGTTTTTT. Translated, it gives CAISESPGWGTGELFF.